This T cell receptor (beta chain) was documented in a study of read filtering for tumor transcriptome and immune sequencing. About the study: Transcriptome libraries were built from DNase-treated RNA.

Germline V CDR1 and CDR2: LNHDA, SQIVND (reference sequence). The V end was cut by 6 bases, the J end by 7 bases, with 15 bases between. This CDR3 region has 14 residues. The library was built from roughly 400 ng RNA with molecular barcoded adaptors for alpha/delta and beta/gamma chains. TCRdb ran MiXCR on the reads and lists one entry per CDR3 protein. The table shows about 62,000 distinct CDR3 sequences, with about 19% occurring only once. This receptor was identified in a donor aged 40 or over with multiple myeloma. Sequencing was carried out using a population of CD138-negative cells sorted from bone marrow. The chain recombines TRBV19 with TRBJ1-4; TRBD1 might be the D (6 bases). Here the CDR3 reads CASRMQQGIEKLFF. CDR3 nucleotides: TGTGCCAGTAGGATGCAACAGGGAATTGAAAAACTGTTTTTT. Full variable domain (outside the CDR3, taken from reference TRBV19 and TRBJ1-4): DGGITQSPKYLFRKEGQNVTLSCEQNLNHDAMYWYRQDPGQGLRLIYYSQIVNDFQKGDIAEGYSVSREKKESFPLTVTSAQKNPTAFYLCASRMQQGIEKLFFGSGTQLSVL.